Described below is a single T cell receptor beta chain sequence and its context. Antigen unknown. This CDR3 is 16 amino acids long. Per the germline V gene, CDR1 is KGHSH and CDR2 is LQKENI. The V segment lost 3 bases and the J segment 5 bases; nucleotides outside the gene matches: 10. Primers: 60 Vbeta forward and 13 Jbeta reverse. Sequencing was performed with immunoSEQ multiplex PCR; in TCRdb, only in-frame clones are kept and a portion is missing. Its table lists around 160,000 clones. This record comes from a study of cytomegalovirus exposure and HLA in healthy donors. Overall study findings and caveats: Most of the TCR beta V segments (in an earlier analysis) were productive either about 90% or about 30% of the time. Later on, a genetic analysis was performed. It linked a missense variant in DCLRE1C with V- and J-gene trimming of TCR beta. Usually a TCR sequence was rare, but some public TCRs were found in many donors.

Sequenced: PBMCs. The V call is TRBV18, the J call TRBJ1-1; 9 bases map to TRBD1. The receptor was derived from a woman between 45 and 65 years old in good health and CMV-seronegative. In DNA form, the CDR3 reads TGTGCCAGCTCACCCGGGACAGGGCGAGGAGGGACTGAAGCTTTCTTT. Translating it yields CASSPGTGRGGTEAFF.